The subject of this entry is one TCR beta chain. What it binds is unknown. The junction and the germline gene differ at one end; a read error may be behind it. This sample is part of a study of CD8+ T cells in alopecia areata. Study outcomes and limitations: An increase in clonality over normal scalp was evident in lesional scalp, especially alopecia totalis/universalis. Many expanded lesional clones persisted during tofacitinib (in both scalp and blood). Significant decreases in scalp clonality and expanded CD8+ clones followed tofacitinib treatment.

This CDR3 is 13 amino acids long. Germline-derived CDR1 and CDR2 are SNHLY and FYNNEI. Treatment in this sample: oral pan-JAK inhibitor, 5-10 mg twice daily. Collection of lesional scalp punch biopsies and peripheral blood was performed in alopecia areata patients. Sequencing relied on a cDNA template that was reverse transcribed from extracted RNA. Produced via immunoSEQ multiplex PCR; TCRdb's table is partial and in-frame only. Counted here are thousands of clones, roughly two thirds occurring once; the ten biggest clones make up more than 9%. The gene calls are TRBV2 and TRBJ2-7; the match to TRBD1 covers 7 bases. Sequenced material: skin, taken at week 24, from a patient treated with tofacitinib. This clonotype was sampled from a human donor with alopecia areata. The CDR3 nucleotides are TGTGCCAGCAGAGGACAGGCCTCCTGCGAGCAGTACTTC. Protein product: CASRGQASCEQYF.